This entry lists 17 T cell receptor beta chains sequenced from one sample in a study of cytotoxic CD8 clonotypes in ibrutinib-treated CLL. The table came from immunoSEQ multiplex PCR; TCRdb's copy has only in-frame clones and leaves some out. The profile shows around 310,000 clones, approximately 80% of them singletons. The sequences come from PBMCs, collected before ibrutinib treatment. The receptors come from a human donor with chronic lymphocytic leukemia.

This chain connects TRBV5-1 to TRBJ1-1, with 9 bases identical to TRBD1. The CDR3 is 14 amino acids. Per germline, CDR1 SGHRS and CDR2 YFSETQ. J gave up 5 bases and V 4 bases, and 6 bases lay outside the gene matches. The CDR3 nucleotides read TGCGCCAGCAGCCCTGGGACAGGGTGGACTGAAGCTTTCTTT. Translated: CASSPGTGWTEAFF.

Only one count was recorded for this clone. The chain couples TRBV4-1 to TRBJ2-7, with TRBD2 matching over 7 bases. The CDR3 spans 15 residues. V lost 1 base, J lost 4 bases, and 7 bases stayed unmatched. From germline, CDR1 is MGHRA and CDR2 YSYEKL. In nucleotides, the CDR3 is TGCGCCAGCAGCCAAGGTTCCGGGAGGCTTTACGAGCAGTACTTC. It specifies CASSQGSGRLYEQYF.

The DNA of the CDR3 is TGTGCCAGTAGTACCCCCGTGGTCGATGGCTACACCTTC. Translated: CASSTPVVDGYTF. The V call is TRBV19, the J call TRBJ1-2; D call uncertain. The CDR3 has 13 residues. Trimming shortened V by 4 bases and J by 6 bases, and 12 bases separated the two germline ends. From germline, CDR1 is LNHDA and CDR2 SQIVND (reference sequence).

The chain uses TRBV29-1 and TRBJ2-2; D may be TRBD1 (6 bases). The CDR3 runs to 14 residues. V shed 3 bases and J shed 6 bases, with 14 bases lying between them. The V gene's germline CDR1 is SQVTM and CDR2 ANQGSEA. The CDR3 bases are TGCAGCGTTGAGGGGGCCAACAGGCCCGGGGAGCTGTTTTTT. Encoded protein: CSVEGANRPGELFF.

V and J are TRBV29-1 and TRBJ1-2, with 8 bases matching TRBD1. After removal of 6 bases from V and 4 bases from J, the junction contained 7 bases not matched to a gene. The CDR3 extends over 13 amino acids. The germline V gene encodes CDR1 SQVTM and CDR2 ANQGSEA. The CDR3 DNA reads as TGCAGCGTGGTGGACAGGGTGACCTATGGCTACACCTTC. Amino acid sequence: CSVVDRVTYGYTF.

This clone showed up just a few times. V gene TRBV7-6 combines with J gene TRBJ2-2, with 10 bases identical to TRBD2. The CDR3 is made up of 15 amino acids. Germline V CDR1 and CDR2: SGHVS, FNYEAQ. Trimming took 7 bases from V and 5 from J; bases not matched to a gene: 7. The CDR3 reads CASKLAGGWTGELFF. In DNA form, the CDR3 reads TGTGCCAGCAAATTAGCGGGAGGATGGACCGGGGAGCTGTTTTTT.

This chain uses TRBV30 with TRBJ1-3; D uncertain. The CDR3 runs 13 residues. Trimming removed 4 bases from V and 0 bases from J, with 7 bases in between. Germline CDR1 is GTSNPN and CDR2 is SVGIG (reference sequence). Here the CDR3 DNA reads TGTGCCTGGACACTATTCTCTGGAAACACCATATATTTT. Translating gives CAWTLFSGNTIYF.

The CDR3 sequence is CSASGSALNTGELFF. The CDR3 DNA follows: TGCAGCGCTTCCGGATCGGCATTGAACACCGGGGAGCTGTTTTTT. The rearrangement links TRBV29-1 to TRBJ2-2, with D hard to call. V was cut by 7 bases and J by 1 base, with 16 bases left in between. Germline V gene sequence: CDR1 SQVTM, CDR2 ANQGSEA. The CDR3 runs 15 residues.

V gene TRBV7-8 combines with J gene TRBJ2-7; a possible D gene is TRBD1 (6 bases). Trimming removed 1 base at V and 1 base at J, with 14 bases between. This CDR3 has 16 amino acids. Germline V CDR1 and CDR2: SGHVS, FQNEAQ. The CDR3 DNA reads TGTGCCAGCAGCTTAGATCCGGGGACATTTTCCTACGAGCAGTACTTC. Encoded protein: CASSLDPGTFSYEQYF.

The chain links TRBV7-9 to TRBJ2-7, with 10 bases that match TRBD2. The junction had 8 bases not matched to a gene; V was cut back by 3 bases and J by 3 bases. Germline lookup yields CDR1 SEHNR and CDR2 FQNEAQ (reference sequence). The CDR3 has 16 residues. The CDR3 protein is CASSFFRTSGSYEQYF. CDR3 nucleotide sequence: TGTGCCAGCAGCTTCTTCCGGACTAGCGGCAGCTACGAGCAGTACTTC.

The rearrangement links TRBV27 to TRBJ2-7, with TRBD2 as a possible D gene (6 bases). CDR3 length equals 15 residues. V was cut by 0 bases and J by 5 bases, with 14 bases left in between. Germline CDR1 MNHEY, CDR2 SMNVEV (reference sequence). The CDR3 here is CASSLSAGRTNEQYF. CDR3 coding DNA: TGTGCCAGCAGTTTATCGGCGGGGAGGACAAACGAGCAGTACTTC.

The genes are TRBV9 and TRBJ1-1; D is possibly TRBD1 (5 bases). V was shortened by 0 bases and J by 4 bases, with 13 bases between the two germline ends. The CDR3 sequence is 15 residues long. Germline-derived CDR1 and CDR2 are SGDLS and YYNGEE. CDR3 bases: TGTGCCAGCAGCGTAGCCAGGCAGGGAGTCACTGAAGCTTTCTTT. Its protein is CASSVARQGVTEAFF.

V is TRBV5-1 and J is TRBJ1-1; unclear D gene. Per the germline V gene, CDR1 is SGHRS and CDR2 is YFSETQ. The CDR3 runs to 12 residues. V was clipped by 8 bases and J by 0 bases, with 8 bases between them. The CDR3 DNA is TGCGCCAGACGGAGGATGAACACTGAAGCTTTCTTT. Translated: CARRRMNTEAFF.

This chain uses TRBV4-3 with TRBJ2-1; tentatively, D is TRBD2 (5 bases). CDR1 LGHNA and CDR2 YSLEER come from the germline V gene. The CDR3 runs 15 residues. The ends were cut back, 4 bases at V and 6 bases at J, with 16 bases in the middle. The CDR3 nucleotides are TGCGCCAGCAGCCCGCACGGCGGGCCGCTCAATGAGCAGTTCTTC. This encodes CASSPHGGPLNEQFF.

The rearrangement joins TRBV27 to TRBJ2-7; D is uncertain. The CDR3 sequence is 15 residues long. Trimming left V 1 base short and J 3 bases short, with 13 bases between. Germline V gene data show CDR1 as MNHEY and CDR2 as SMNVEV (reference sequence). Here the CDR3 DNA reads TGTGCCAGCAGTTTATTCGGCAGTGGTATCTACGAGCAGTACTTC. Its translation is CASSLFGSGIYEQYF.

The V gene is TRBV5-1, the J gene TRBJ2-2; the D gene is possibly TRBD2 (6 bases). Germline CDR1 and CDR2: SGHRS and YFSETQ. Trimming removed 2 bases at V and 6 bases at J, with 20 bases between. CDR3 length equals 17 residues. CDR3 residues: CASSLRANSGGAGELFF. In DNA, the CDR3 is TGCGCCAGCAGCTTAAGGGCCAATTCCGGAGGGGCCGGGGAGCTGTTTTTT.

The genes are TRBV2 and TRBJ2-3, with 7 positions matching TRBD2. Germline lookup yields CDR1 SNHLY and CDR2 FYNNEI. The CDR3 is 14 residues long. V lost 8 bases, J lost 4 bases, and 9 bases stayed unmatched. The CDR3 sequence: CASLRVAGADTQYF. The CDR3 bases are TGTGCCAGCCTGAGGGTAGCGGGCGCAGATACGCAGTATTTT.